The sequence of this T cell receptor beta chain was determined in a study of a mutant IDH1 vaccine in newly diagnosed glioma. The repertoire was sequenced with immunoSEQ multiplex PCR; TCRdb's copy has only in-frame clones and lacks some. The sample holds more than 80,000 clones, roughly 85% seen once. Documented time point: baseline, week 1 (first vaccination visit). Described treatment: pre-vaccination baseline after standard-of-care therapy. Tumors from donors were new WHO grade 3 or 4 IDH1-mutant astrocytomas with ATRX loss. The sequencing here drew on PBMCs, taken from a glioma patient treated with radiotherapy, temozolomide or both. This clonotype was sampled from a woman aged 50 to 65 with glioma.

DNA of the CDR3: TGCAGCGTTGCCGGGGGAGCCAAAAACATTCAGTACTTC. It codes for CSVAGGAKNIQYF. J is TRBJ2-4 and V is TRBV29-1; TRBD2 is a possible D gene (6 bases). V dropped 4 bases and J dropped 0 bases, with 7 bases sitting between them. The V gene's germline CDR1 is SQVTM and CDR2 ANQGSEA. This CDR3 has 13 amino acids.